Below are 31 T cell receptor beta chains sequenced from a single sample in a study of blood T cell repertoires in COVID-19. Some clones are missing from TCRdb's copy, which holds only in-frame ones; the method was immunoSEQ multiplex PCR. The sample holds hundreds of thousands of clones, about 90% seen once. Sample: PBMCs or T cells enriched from blood (not recorded which). Source of these receptors: a woman aged 25 to 45 who had recovered from COVID-19.

The chain is built from TRBV28 and TRBJ1-5; 7 nucleotides align to TRBD1. J gave up 5 bases and V 6 bases, and 16 bases lay outside the gene matches. Germline V CDR1 and CDR2: MDHEN, SYDVKM. CDR3 length: 17 residues. In nucleotides, the CDR3 is TGTGCCAGCAGCTCCCTGTCGTGGACAGGCGTAGATCAGCCCCAGCATTTT. Protein product: CASSSLSWTGVDQPQHF.

The rearrangement links TRBV5-8 to TRBJ1-5; 10 bases are shared with TRBD1. This CDR3 spans 15 amino acids. The trim removed 4 bases at V and 4 bases at J, leaving 5 bases unmatched. Per germline, CDR1 SGHTS and CDR2 YDEGEE. The CDR3 region has the DNA TGTGCCAGCAGCGTAGGGACAGGGGTTAATCAGCCCCAGCATTTT. Residues: CASSVGTGVNQPQHF.

V is TRBV7-8 and J is TRBJ2-7; TRBD2 is a possible D gene (5 bases). Germline V lookup: CDR1 SGHVS, CDR2 FQNEAQ. The CDR3 runs 15 residues. V shed 5 bases and J shed 2 bases, with 16 bases lying between them. CDR3 coding DNA: TGTGCCAGCAGCCCGCGTAGGGAGCCGACCTACGAGCAGTACTTC. Protein sequence: CASSPRREPTYEQYF.

The rearrangement uses TRBV2 and TRBJ2-2; 8 bases line up with TRBD2. CDR3 length: 18 residues. Trimming removed 3 bases from V and 4 bases from J; junction bases left unmatched: 13. CDR1 and CDR2 (germline): SNHLY, FYNNEI. The CDR3 reads CASSDRVGAGVFTGELFF. CDR3 nucleotide sequence: TGTGCCAGCAGTGATAGGGTCGGAGCGGGAGTGTTCACCGGGGAGCTGTTTTTT.

The chain has TRBV5-6 and TRBJ1-3, with no clear D. Germline CDR1 reads SGHDT; CDR2 reads YYEEEE. The CDR3 totals 14 residues. V dropped 0 bases and J dropped 0 bases, with 4 bases sitting between them. CDR3 nucleotides: TGTGCCAGCAGCTTGGGCAGCTCTGGAAACACCATATATTTT. Protein: CASSLGSSGNTIYF.

The chain recombines TRBV5-1 with TRBJ2-2, with TRBD1 matching 9 bases. The CDR3 sequence is 14 residues long. Germline V gene data show CDR1 as SGHRS and CDR2 as YFSETQ. V was clipped by 9 bases and J by 5 bases; unmatched bases: 8. The CDR3 nucleotides read TGCGCCACCTCCGGGACAGGGACAACCGGGGAGCTGTTTTTT. This sequence encodes CATSGTGTTGELFF. The whole variable domain, filled in from reference TRBV5-1 and TRBJ2-2, reads KAGVTQTPRYLIKTRGQQVTLSCSPISGHRSVSWYQQTPGQGLQFLFEYFSETQRNKGNFPGRFSGRQFSNSRSEMNVSTLELGDSALYLCATSGTGTTGELFFGEGSRLTVL.

This clone was seen a few times. The V call is TRBV3-1 (or the pseudogene TRBV3-2), the J call TRBJ2-7, with D possibly matching TRBD1 (5 bases). The ends were cut back, 0 bases at V and 5 bases at J, with 5 bases in the middle. CDR3 size: 12 residues. The germline V gene has CDR1 LGHDT and CDR2 YNNKEL (reference sequence). Here the CDR3 DNA reads TGTGCCAGCAGCCAAGACAGGGACGAGCAGTACTTC. Its protein product is CASSQDRDEQYF.

Written as DNA, the CDR3 is TGTGCCAGCAGTTCCACCGGGGGCGAGCAGTACTTC. The encoded protein is CASSSTGGEQYF. The rearrangement joins TRBV27 to TRBJ2-7, with D possibly TRBD2 on 6 matching bases. There are 12 residues in the CDR3. V shed 4 bases and J shed 6 bases, with 10 bases lying between them. The germline V gene encodes CDR1 MNHEY and CDR2 SMNVEV (reference sequence).

The chain links TRBV20-1 to TRBJ2-1, with D perhaps matching TRBD2 (6 bases). The V gene's germline CDR1 is DFQATT and CDR2 SNEGSKA (reference sequence). There are 11 residues in the CDR3. This CDR3 is CSGLKGYEQFF. Written as DNA, the CDR3 is TGCAGCGGACTAAAAGGGTATGAGCAGTTCTTC.

J is TRBJ1-1 and V is TRBV7-9; D not resolved. V was clipped by 5 bases and J by 6 bases, with 13 bases between them. Per the germline V gene, CDR1 is SEHNR and CDR2 is FQNEAQ (reference sequence). This CDR3 has 13 residues. The CDR3 loop reads CASSRGGSAEAFF. In DNA, the CDR3 is TGTGCCAGCAGCCGGGGAGGTTCGGCTGAAGCTTTCTTT.

This clone was seen only once. The chain employs TRBV4-1 and TRBJ1-1, with D uncertain. The CDR3 extends over 15 amino acids. V was clipped by 0 bases and J by 5 bases, with 13 bases between them. Germline values: CDR1 MGHRA, CDR2 YSYEKL. CDR3 bases: TGCGCCAGCAGCCAAGAGACGGCGCGGGGAACTGAAGCTTTCTTT. This codes for CASSQETARGTEAFF.

V is TRBV27 and J is TRBJ2-4; maybe TRBD1 (6 bases). This CDR3 has 16 amino acids. Germline V CDR1 and CDR2: MNHEY, SMNVEV (reference sequence). V was clipped by 2 bases and J by 1 base, with 12 bases between them. The CDR3 bases are TGTGCCAGCAGTTTACAGGGGCGATCGGCCAAAAACATTCAGTACTTC. It encodes CASSLQGRSAKNIQYF.

The chain links TRBV24-1 to TRBJ2-1; 11 positions match TRBD2. Germline values: CDR1 KGHDR, CDR2 SFDVKD. V dropped 4 bases and J dropped 5; count of bases not matched to a gene: 12. The CDR3 runs to 18 residues. DNA for the CDR3: TGTGCCACCAGTGACTCAAAGCCTCTAGCGGGAGGACACAATGAGCAGTTCTTC. Translating it yields CATSDSKPLAGGHNEQFF.

J is TRBJ1-4 and V is TRBV5-4, with no clear D. Per germline, CDR1 SGHNT and CDR2 YYREEE (reference sequence). V gave up 4 bases and J gave up 8 bases, with 21 bases separating them. This CDR3 is 16 amino acids long. CDR3 loop: CASSPAGVASGEKLFF. CDR3 in DNA: TGTGCCAGCAGCCCGGCCGGGGTTGCATCAGGCGAAAAACTGTTTTTT.

V usage is TRBV4-2 and J usage is TRBJ1-6; 8 bases are shared with TRBD1. Germline V gene lookup returns CDR1 LGHNA and CDR2 YNFKEQ. V trimming: 4 bases; J trimming: 5 bases; junction bases outside the gene matches: 4. The CDR3 runs to 15 residues. The CDR3: CASSRQGIDNSPLHF. The DNA of the CDR3 is TGTGCCAGCAGCCGACAGGGGATCGATAATTCACCCCTCCACTTT.

The chain carries TRBV27 and TRBJ1-5; a possible D gene is TRBD1 (6 bases). CDR3 size: 14 residues. The V gene's germline CDR1 is MNHEY and CDR2 SMNVEV (reference sequence). V was pared by 2 bases and J by 7 bases, with 12 bases between. DNA of the CDR3: TGTGCCAGCAGTTTAGGGGGGCGGGGGCAGCCCCAGCATTTT. This translates into CASSLGGRGQPQHF.

The chain combines TRBV5-1 with TRBJ1-4, with unresolved D. Germline V gene data show CDR1 as SGHRS and CDR2 as YFSETQ. CDR3 length equals 14 residues. V lost 3 bases and J lost 6, with 12 bases in between. CDR3 nucleotides: TGCGCCAGCAGCTCTCAAGGGAGATATGAAAAACTGTTTTTT. Protein: CASSSQGRYEKLFF.

V and J are TRBV27 and TRBJ1-4, with TRBD1 matching over 7 bases. Unmatched junction bases numbered 7, after V lost 6 bases and J lost 3 bases. CDR1 is MNHEY, CDR2 SMNVEV, per germline (reference sequence). CDR3 length: 15 residues. The CDR3 loop reads CASSPRDRANEKLFF. CDR3 bases: TGTGCCAGCAGCCCCAGGGACAGAGCTAATGAAAAACTGTTTTTT.

The chain is built from TRBV5-6 and TRBJ2-1, with 10 bases lining up with TRBD2. CDR3 length: 19 residues. J lost 9 bases, V lost 2 bases, and 20 bases had no gene match. Germline V gene lookup returns CDR1 SGHDT and CDR2 YYEEEE. CDR3 nucleotides: TGTGCCAGCAGCTTTACCATCATCCCTAGCGGGAGTAGAGGGGGTGAGCAGTTCTTC. This encodes CASSFTIIPSGSRGGEQFF.

CDR3 in DNA: TGTGCCAGCAGCCTGACTAGCCGGGCCGGGGAGCTGTTTTTT. The encoded protein is CASSLTSRAGELFF. This sequence joins TRBV4-2 and TRBJ2-2; 7 bases map to TRBD2. Germline V gives CDR1 LGHNA, CDR2 YNFKEQ. The CDR3 sequence is 14 residues long. The V gene end was trimmed by 4 bases and the J gene end by 6 bases; junction bases not matched to a gene: 5.

This chain links TRBV4-1 with TRBJ2-2; 8 bases fit TRBD1. CDR3 length: 16 amino acids. Trimming cost V 4 bases and J 0 bases; bases outside gene matches: 4. Germline CDR1 reads MGHRA; CDR2 reads YSYEKL. DNA for the CDR3: TGCGCCAGCAGCCTACTGACAGGGGCGAACACCGGGGAGCTGTTTTTT. It translates to CASSLLTGANTGELFF.

This clone occurred once. This chain connects TRBV19 to TRBJ2-7; 10 nucleotides line up with TRBD1. V was pared by 6 bases and J by 4 bases, with 6 bases of the junction left unmatched. The CDR3 has 14 amino acids. CDR1 LNHDA and CDR2 SQIVND come from the germline V gene (reference sequence). The CDR3 loop is CASRRTGGGYEQYF. The CDR3 coding sequence is TGTGCCAGTAGGCGGACAGGGGGAGGATACGAGCAGTACTTC.

This clone was recorded only once. The chain recombines TRBV11-3 with TRBJ2-7, with a weak D call TRBD2 (5 bases). The V end was cut by 5 bases, the J end by 3 bases, with 5 bases between. Germline CDR1 and CDR2: SGHNT and YENEEA. The CDR3 spans 11 residues. CDR3 sequence (DNA): TGTGCCAGCAGCGGGAGCTACGAGCAGTACTTC. This translates into CASSGSYEQYF. The full variable domain, its missing parts supplied by reference TRBV11-3 and TRBJ2-7, is EAGVVQSPRYKIIEKKQPVAFWCNPISGHNTLYWYLQNLGQGPELLIRYENEEAVDDSQLPKDRFSAERLKGVDSTLKIQPAELGDSAVYLCASSGSYEQYFGPGTRLTVT.

The rearrangement links TRBV2 to TRBJ1-1; the D is unclear. This CDR3 comprises 12 residues. V was pared by 9 bases and J by 1 base, with 9 bases between. Germline CDR1 is SNHLY and CDR2 is FYNNEI. CDR3 sequence: CARGYRNTEAFF. CDR3 nucleotide sequence: TGTGCCAGGGGTTACAGGAACACTGAAGCTTTCTTT.

This clone appeared a single time. CDR3 in DNA: TGTGCCAGCAGTGGGCCCGATACAGCAACTAATGAAAAACTGTTTTTT. Its translation is CASSGPDTATNEKLFF. The chain has TRBV6-7 and TRBJ1-4; D is unclear. TRBV6-7 is an ORF; its function is uncertain. The length of the CDR3 is 16 residues. V was trimmed by 5 bases and J by 0 bases, leaving 13 bases between them.

The rearrangement uses TRBV7-9 and TRBJ2-2, with TRBD2 matching over 7 bases. The CDR3 extends over 16 amino acids. With V trimmed by 5 bases and J by 2 bases, 8 bases remained unmatched. Germline V gene sequence: CDR1 SEHNR, CDR2 FQNEAQ (reference sequence). The CDR3, as DNA: TGTGCCAGCAGCCACTGGGGCGGGGGAAACACCGGGGAGCTGTTTTTT. Translated, it gives CASSHWGGGNTGELFF.

Regarding this clone: The sample contains more than one DNA sequence encoding this CDR3. V usage is TRBV27 and J usage is TRBJ1-1; 8 bases line up with TRBD1. Losses at the gene ends were 2 bases for V and 4 bases for J; bases not matched to a gene: 0. Germline V lookup: CDR1 MNHEY, CDR2 SMNVEV (reference sequence). This CDR3 has 13 residues. CDR3 sequence (DNA): TGTGCCAGCAGTTTACAGGGGGCCACTGAAGCTTTCTTT. Translating gives CASSLQGATEAFF.

This CDR3 is CASSLAGNHEQYF. In DNA, the CDR3 is TGTGCCAGCAGCTTGGCGGGGAACCACGAGCAGTACTTC. The chain uses TRBV7-9 and TRBJ2-7, with TRBD2 as a possible D gene (6 bases). This CDR3 has 13 residues. V lost 3 bases and J lost 5, with 11 bases in between. CDR1 is SEHNR and CDR2 is FQNEAQ in the germline V gene (reference sequence).

The chain employs TRBV5-4 and TRBJ2-2; 11 bases line up with TRBD2. CDR3 length: 16 residues. The J segment lost 5 bases and the V segment lost 0 bases, leaving 3 bases of the junction unmatched. The V gene's germline CDR1 is SGHNT and CDR2 YYREEE (reference sequence). CDR3 amino acids: CASSLGLAGWTGELFF. CDR3 nucleotide sequence: TGTGCCAGCAGCTTGGGACTAGCGGGGTGGACCGGGGAGCTGTTTTTT.

The genes are TRBV13 and TRBJ1-4, with TRBD1 identical over 9 bases. J gave up 8 bases and V 5 bases, and 6 bases lay outside the gene matches. The CDR3 extends over 14 amino acids. Per germline, CDR1 PRHDT and CDR2 FYEKMQ (reference sequence). CDR3 bases: TGTGCCAGCAGCCGAAGACAGGGGGGCGAAAAACTGTTTTTT. It is translated as CASSRRQGGEKLFF.

The chain combines TRBV5-1 with TRBJ2-7, with 12 bases identical to TRBD1. The CDR3 loop spans 15 amino acids. V lost 4 bases to trimming and J lost 5 bases; unmatched junction nucleotides: 7. Germline CDR1 reads SGHRS; CDR2 reads YFSETQ. The CDR3 DNA reads as TGCGCCAGCAGCCCGGGACAGGGGGCGGACCACGAGCAGTACTTC. Translation gives CASSPGQGADHEQYF.